Shown below are 25 T cell receptor beta chains from a single sample sequenced in a study of cytomegalovirus exposure and HLA in healthy donors. The study ran its PCR with 60 Vbeta and 13 Jbeta primers. This table comes from immunoSEQ multiplex PCR, and its TCRdb copy is limited to in-frame clones, with some not included. The sample holds about 90,000 clones, roughly 79% seen once. Sequencing was carried out using PBMCs. The receptors come from a man between 25 and 39 years old in good health and CMV-seronegative.

This sequence joins TRBV7-9 and TRBJ2-5; TRBD1 matches at 7 bases. V was pared by 5 bases and J by 3 bases, with 12 bases of the junction left unmatched. CDR3 length equals 16 residues. Germline V CDR1 and CDR2: SEHNR, FQNEAQ (reference sequence). CDR3 sequence reads: CASSPRWGTEEETQYF. The CDR3 DNA sequence: TGTGCCAGCAGCCCCCGATGGGGGACAGAGGAAGAGACCCAGTACTTC.

The chain has TRBV7-2 and TRBJ2-7; 10 bases align to TRBD1. The CDR3 loop spans 14 amino acids. CDR1 and CDR2 from the germline V gene are SGHTA and FQGNSA. After removal of 7 bases from V and 3 bases from J, the junction contained 6 bases not matched to a gene. The CDR3, as DNA: TGTGCCAGCAATGACAGGGGGCCATACTACGAGCAGTACTTC. This sequence encodes CASNDRGPYYEQYF.

The CDR3 DNA is TGCGCCAGCAGTGACAGGTCTAGCAATCAGCCCCAGCATTTT. As protein: CASSDRSSNQPQHF. The rearrangement joins TRBV10-2 to TRBJ1-5; D is uncertain. CDR1 and CDR2 (germline): WSHSY, SAAADI. The CDR3 contains 14 residues. The V end lost 3 bases, the J end lost 0 bases, and 6 bases lay between the germline ends.

The gene calls are TRBV2 and TRBJ2-6; 8 nucleotides agree with TRBD1. Germline CDR1 is SNHLY and CDR2 is FYNNEI. V lost 6 bases, J lost 0 bases, and 7 bases stayed unmatched. The CDR3 spans 17 residues. Written as DNA, the CDR3 is TGTGCCAGCAGGAGGAGACAGGGGATCTCTGGGGCCAACGTCCTGACTTTC. Translating it yields CASRRRQGISGANVLTF.

The chain uses TRBV7-9 and TRBJ2-1, with 9 bases that match TRBD2. This CDR3 region has 12 residues. Germline V gene sequence: CDR1 SEHNR, CDR2 FQNEAQ (reference sequence). V was clipped by 5 bases and J by 10 bases; unmatched bases: 3. CDR3 loop: CASSHSGGEQFF. Written as DNA, the CDR3 is TGTGCCAGCAGCCACAGCGGGGGGGAGCAGTTCTTC.

The chain joins TRBV19 to TRBJ1-5; TRBD1 aligns across 9 bases. V shed 3 bases and J 11 bases; nucleotides not matched to a gene: 20. The germline V gene encodes CDR1 LNHDA and CDR2 SQIVND (reference sequence). The CDR3 loop spans 18 amino acids. DNA of the CDR3: TGTGCCAGTAGTATTGCCCCCACTGACAGGGGGTCCATTAGATCCCAGCATTTT. Protein product: CASSIAPTDRGSIRSQHF.

The CDR3 is CASSHFSTGTSQATNEKLFF. For the CDR3, the DNA is TGCGCCAGCAGTCATTTTTCCACAGGTACCTCCCAAGCAACTAATGAAAAACTGTTTTTT. The chain couples TRBV23-1 to TRBJ1-4; TRBD1 is a possible D gene (5 bases). TRBV23-1 is an ORF, and what it does is uncertain. Trimming pared 3 bases from V and 0 bases from J, leaving 23 bases between. This CDR3 has 20 residues.

J is TRBJ1-4 and V is TRBV2; 9 bases map to TRBD1. V gave up 6 bases and J gave up 8 bases; unmatched junction bases: 10. This CDR3 spans 15 amino acids. The germline gives CDR1 SNHLY, CDR2 FYNNEI. The CDR3 nucleotides are TGTGCCAGCAGAACAAGGGACAGGGTGAGAGAAAAACTGTTTTTT. Translation: CASRTRDRVREKLFF.

The chain recombines TRBV7-9 with TRBJ1-2; 7 bases agree with TRBD1. The CDR3 covers 15 residues. Germline CDR1 is SEHNR and CDR2 is FQNEAQ (reference sequence). Trimming at V came to 2 bases and at J to 7 bases, leaving 10 bases not matched to a gene. The CDR3 bases are TGTGCCAGCAGCTTAAGCTGGGACAGCCGGAGTGGCTACACCTTC. Translated: CASSLSWDSRSGYTF.

This clone was observed a handful of times. J is TRBJ1-6 and V is TRBV6-4, with 9 bases fitting TRBD1. Trimming took 6 bases from V and 10 from J; bases not matched to a gene: 10. From germline, CDR1 is MRHNA and CDR2 SNTAGT. The CDR3 has 15 residues. Written as DNA, the CDR3 is TGTGCCAGCAGGCCCGGACAGGGGCTAACATCACCCCTCCACTTT. This encodes CASRPGQGLTSPLHF.

The chain combines TRBV5-8 with TRBJ1-5; no reliable D call. V was shortened by 2 bases and J by 7 bases, with 10 bases between the two germline ends. CDR1 is SGHTS, CDR2 YDEGEE, per germline. The CDR3 extends over 13 amino acids. The CDR3 nucleotides read TGTGCCAGCAGCTTCCCAGGTTCCCAGCCCCAGCATTTT. This gives the protein CASSFPGSQPQHF. Using reference TRBV5-8 and TRBJ1-5 for the parts outside the CDR3, the full variable domain is EAGVTQSPTHLIKTRGQQATLRCSPISGHTSVYWYQQALGLGLQFLLWYDEGEERNRGNFPPRFSGRQFPNYSSELNVNALELEDSALYLCASSFPGSQPQHFGDGTRLSIL.

This chain uses TRBV11-2 with TRBJ1-1, with D perhaps matching TRBD1 (5 bases). The CDR3 is 16 residues long. Germline CDR1 SGHAT, CDR2 FQNNGV. V gave up 5 bases and J gave up 1 base, with 17 bases separating them. CDR3 in amino acids: CASSPGAGIKNTEAFF. DNA for the CDR3: TGTGCCAGCAGCCCCGGCGCAGGGATCAAGAACACTGAAGCTTTCTTT.

CDR3 bases: TGTGCCAGCAGCTTAACCGGGACACTTATGAACACTGAAGCTTTCTTT. Translating it yields CASSLTGTLMNTEAFF. The rearrangement uses TRBV7-2 and TRBJ1-1, with a possible D match to TRBD1 (6 bases). Germline V lookup: CDR1 SGHTA, CDR2 FQGNSA. V lost 2 bases and J lost 0, with 13 bases in between. This CDR3 has 16 amino acids.

The chain couples TRBV15 to TRBJ1-3, with D tentatively TRBD1 (6 bases). Germline V gene sequence: CDR1 LNHNV, CDR2 YYDKDF (reference sequence). The CDR3 is 14 amino acids. V shed 5 bases and J shed 3 bases, with 11 bases lying between them. Here the CDR3 reads CATSLRGVGNTIYF. CDR3 coding DNA: TGTGCCACCAGCCTCAGGGGAGTTGGAAACACCATATATTTT.

The chain combines TRBV2 with TRBJ2-7, with D possibly being TRBD2 (6 bases). CDR3 length: 13 residues. V was clipped by 10 bases and J by 0 bases, with 13 bases between them. Germline-derived CDR1 and CDR2 are SNHLY and FYNNEI. DNA of the CDR3: TGTGCCACCACGGGACTGGACTCCTACGAGCAGTACTTC. It yields the protein CATTGLDSYEQYF.

The chain combines TRBV2 with TRBJ1-2; TRBD1 is a possible D gene (6 bases). This CDR3 is 15 amino acids long. Germline V gene sequence: CDR1 SNHLY, CDR2 FYNNEI. V was trimmed by 6 bases and J by 0 bases, leaving 14 bases between them. CDR3 region: CASSVNREANYGYTF. The CDR3 nucleotides read TGTGCCAGCAGCGTTAACAGGGAAGCTAACTATGGCTACACCTTC.

This chain uses TRBV5-6 with TRBJ1-5; D is perhaps TRBD1 (5 bases). The germline V gene has CDR1 SGHDT and CDR2 YYEEEE. The CDR3 sequence is 15 residues long. V was shortened by 2 bases and J by 7 bases, with 16 bases between the two germline ends. The CDR3 protein is CASSFAGPARQPQHF. DNA of the CDR3: TGTGCCAGCAGCTTTGCGGGACCCGCCCGACAGCCCCAGCATTTT.

The genes are TRBV27 and TRBJ1-1; 7 bases agree with TRBD1. Germline trimming cut 6 bases from V and 0 bases from J; bases unmatched to any gene: 10. The CDR3 is 16 residues long. CDR1 is MNHEY, CDR2 SMNVEV, per germline (reference sequence). CDR3 sequence: CASSSLGDRMNTEAFF. The DNA of the CDR3 is TGTGCCAGCAGCTCCTTGGGGGACAGAATGAACACTGAAGCTTTCTTT.

This clone was detected only once. This chain uses TRBV6-7 with TRBJ2-7, with 8 bases lining up with TRBD2. TRBV6-7 is an open reading frame, and its role is uncertain. The junction had 13 bases not matched to a gene; V was cut back by 5 bases and J by 4 bases. This CDR3 is 16 amino acids long. The CDR3: CASSLEGPGLGYEQYV. The CDR3, as DNA: TGTGCCAGCAGTCTCGAGGGACCGGGACTAGGGTACGAGCAGTACGTC.

The V call is TRBV27, the J call TRBJ1-5; D unresolved. The CDR3 is 12 amino acids. CDR1 and CDR2 from the germline V gene are MNHEY and SMNVEV (reference sequence). The V gene lost 5 bases and the J gene lost 5 bases, with 7 bases spanning the gap. CDR3 protein: CASSHTHQPQHF. The CDR3 nucleotides are TGTGCCAGCAGTCACACCCATCAGCCCCAGCATTTT.

The table lists this clone with a count of one. The chain combines TRBV7-9 with TRBJ1-1; D is undetermined. This CDR3 has 14 residues. Germline CDR1 and CDR2: SEHNR and FQNEAQ (reference sequence). V was clipped by 5 bases and J by 4 bases, with 14 bases between them. CDR3: CASSTSAEGTEAFF. The CDR3 DNA sequence: TGTGCCAGCAGCACTTCGGCGGAGGGCACTGAAGCTTTCTTT.

The rearrangement joins TRBV7-9 to TRBJ2-3; 7 nucleotides line up with TRBD1. This CDR3 comprises 15 residues. The V gene's germline CDR1 is SEHNR and CDR2 FQNEAQ (reference sequence). The trim removed 5 bases at V and 8 bases at J, leaving 13 bases unmatched. In DNA form, the CDR3 reads TGTGCCAGCAGCCCGAGGACAGGAGTGGGCGGTACGCAGTATTTT. Encoded protein: CASSPRTGVGGTQYF.

This rearrangement joins TRBV28 to TRBJ1-4; tentative D call: TRBD1 (5 bases). The CDR3 has 11 amino acids. V was shortened by 11 bases and J by 8 bases, with 12 bases between the two germline ends. Germline CDR1 reads MDHEN; CDR2 reads SYDVKM. The CDR3, as DNA: TGTGCCCTACAGGAGGGGGAAAAACTGTTTTTT. Translated, it gives CALQEGEKLFF.

The chain uses TRBV9 and TRBJ2-1; 10 bases are a match to TRBD2. J lost 5 bases, V lost 4 bases, and 6 bases had no gene match. The CDR3 covers 15 residues. Germline values: CDR1 SGDLS, CDR2 YYNGEE. CDR3 sequence reads: CASSISGRENNEQFF. The CDR3 DNA reads TGTGCCAGCAGCATAAGCGGGAGGGAGAACAATGAGCAGTTCTTC. Full variable domain (missing parts from reference TRBV9 and TRBJ2-1): DSGVTQTPKHLITATGQRVTLRCSPRSGDLSVYWYQQSLDQGLQFLIQYYNGEERAKGNILERFSAQQFPDLHSELNLSSLELGDSALYFCASSISGRENNEQFFGPGTRLTVL.

This chain links TRBV6-1 with TRBJ1-1, with D possibly matching TRBD1 (6 bases). CDR1 is MNHNS and CDR2 is SASEGT in the germline V gene. CDR3 length equals 14 residues. Trimming pared 4 bases from V and 5 bases from J, leaving 14 bases between. The CDR3 DNA sequence: TGTGCCAGCAGTGGGAGGACAGCCAAAACTGAAGCTTTCTTT. Its protein product is CASSGRTAKTEAFF.